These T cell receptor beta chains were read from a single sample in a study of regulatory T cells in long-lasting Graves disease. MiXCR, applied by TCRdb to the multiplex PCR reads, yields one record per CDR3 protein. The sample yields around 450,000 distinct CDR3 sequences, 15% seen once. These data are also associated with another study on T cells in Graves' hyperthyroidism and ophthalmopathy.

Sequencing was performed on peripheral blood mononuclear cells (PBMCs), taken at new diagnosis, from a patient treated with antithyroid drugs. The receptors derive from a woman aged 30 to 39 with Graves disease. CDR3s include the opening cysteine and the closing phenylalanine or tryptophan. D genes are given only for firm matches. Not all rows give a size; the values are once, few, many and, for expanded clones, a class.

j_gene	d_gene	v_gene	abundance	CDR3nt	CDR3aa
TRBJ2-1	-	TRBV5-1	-	TGCGCCAGCAGCCCCGTCTACAATGAGCAGTTCTTC	CASSPVYNEQFF
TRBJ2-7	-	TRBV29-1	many	TGCAGCGTTGAAGGGGGAGGGGGCTACGAGCAGTACTTC	CSVEGGGGYEQYF
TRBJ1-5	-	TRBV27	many	TGTGCCAGCAAAGTAGGCCCCGTCGGTCAGCCCCAGCATTTT	CASKVGPVGQPQHF
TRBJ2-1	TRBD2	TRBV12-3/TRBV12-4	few	TGTGCCGGAGCGGGAGCCTCCTACAATGAGCAGTTCTTC	CAGAGASYNEQFF
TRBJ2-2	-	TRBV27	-	TGTGCCAGCAGTTTTATTGACACCGGGGAGCTGTTTTTT	CASSFIDTGELFF
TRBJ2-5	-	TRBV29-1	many	TGCAGCGTTGGAGGCGTCCAAGAGACCCAGTACTTC	CSVGGVQETQYF
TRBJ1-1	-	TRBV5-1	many	TGCGCCAGCAGCTTGGTTTCGGACTTGAACACTGAAGCTTTCTTT	CASSLVSDLNTEAFF
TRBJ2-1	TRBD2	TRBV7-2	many	TGTGCCAGCAGCAGAGAAGAGCGGGGCTCCTACAATGAGCAGTTCTTC	CASSREERGSYNEQFF
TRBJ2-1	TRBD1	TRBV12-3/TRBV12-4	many	TGTGCCAGCAGTTACAGGGGGTCCTCCTACAATGAGCAGTTCTTC	CASSYRGSSYNEQFF
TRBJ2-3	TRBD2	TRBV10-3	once	TGTGCCATCAGTGAGTCGAAGCAAATAGCGGGGGCTGAGTCAGATACGCAGTATTTT	CAISESKQIAGAESDTQYF
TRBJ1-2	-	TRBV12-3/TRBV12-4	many	TGTGCCAGCAGTTTAGTCGAGGGATGGCATGGCTACACCTTC	CASSLVEGWHGYTF
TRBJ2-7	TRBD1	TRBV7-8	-	TGTGCCAGCAGCTTAGGGGGGGCAGGGGGCAGTGGATCCTACGAGCAGTACTTC	CASSLGGAGGSGSYEQYF
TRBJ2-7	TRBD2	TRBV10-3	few	TGTGCCGTAACGAGGCTAGCGGGAGAAACGCAGTACTTC	CAVTRLAGETQYF
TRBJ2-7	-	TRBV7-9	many	TGTGCCAGCAGCCCCGGGACTCTCTGGGAGCAGTACTTC	CASSPGTLWEQYF
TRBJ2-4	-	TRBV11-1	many	TGTGCCAGCAGTAACACGGGTTGGGTCAAAAACATTCAGTACTTC	CASSNTGWVKNIQYF
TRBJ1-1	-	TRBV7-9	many	TGTGCCAGCAGCATTCCGGGGGCGCGAGCTGAAGCTTTCTTT	CASSIPGARAEAFF
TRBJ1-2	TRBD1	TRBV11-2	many	TGTGCCAGCAGCAACCTCCGGGACAGGGGACGGGATGGCTACACCTTC	CASSNLRDRGRDGYTF
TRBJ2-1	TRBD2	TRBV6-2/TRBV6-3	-	TGTGCCAGCAGTGAAGGTACCCTAGCGGGAGGAAGCTCCTACAATGAGCAGTTCTTC	CASSEGTLAGGSSYNEQFF
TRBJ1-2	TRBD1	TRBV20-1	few	TGCAGTGCTAGAGATTCCCCGCAGGGGGCAGACTATGGCTACACCTTC	CSARDSPQGADYGYTF
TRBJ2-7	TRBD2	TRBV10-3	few	TGTGCCATCGGTGCGGGAGGGCCTGGCGAGCAGTACTTC	CAIGAGGPGEQYF
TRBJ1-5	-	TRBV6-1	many	TGTGCCAGCAGCGCCTCTCCCTGGGGCAATCAGCCCCAGCATTTT	CASSASPWGNQPQHF
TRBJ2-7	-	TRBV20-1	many	TGCAGTGCTAGAGATCGCAGGGGCAGGGCGGGGACCTCCTACGAGCAGTACTTC	CSARDRRGRAGTSYEQYF
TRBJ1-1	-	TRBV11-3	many	TGTGCCAGCAGCTTATTACAGAAGGACACTGAAGCTTTCTTT	CASSLLQKDTEAFF
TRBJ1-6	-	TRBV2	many	TGTGCCAGCAGTGAATGGGGGGTGAGTAATTCACCCCTCCACTTT	CASSEWGVSNSPLHF
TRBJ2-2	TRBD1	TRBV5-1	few	TGCGCCAGCAGCACCGGACAGGGGATAACCGGGGAGCTGTTTTTT	CASSTGQGITGELFF
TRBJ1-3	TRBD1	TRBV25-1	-	TGTGCCAGCAGTGATGGGCAGGGGGGGAGAAACACCATATATTTT	CASSDGQGGRNTIYF
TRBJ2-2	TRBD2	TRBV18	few	TGTGCCAGCTCACCACCGAGCGGGAGTCGCACCGGGGAGCTGTTTTTT	CASSPPSGSRTGELFF
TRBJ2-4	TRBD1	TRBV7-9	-	TGTGCCAGCAGCGCGGTGGGGGTCAGGGGGAACATTCAGTACTTC	CASSAVGVRGNIQYF
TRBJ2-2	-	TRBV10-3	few	TGTGCCATCAGGGACTATAGTACCGGGGAGCTGTTTTTT	CAIRDYSTGELFF
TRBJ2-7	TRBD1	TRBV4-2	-	TGTGCCAGCAGCCAACTCCGCGGGACAGGGGCCCCCTACGAGCAGTACTTC	CASSQLRGTGAPYEQYF
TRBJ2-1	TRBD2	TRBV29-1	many	TGCAGCGTTGAAAGGAGACTAGCGGACAATGAGCAGTTCTTC	CSVERRLADNEQFF
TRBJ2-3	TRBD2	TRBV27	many	TGTGCCAGCAGGGGACTAGCGTTAGCAGATACGCAGTATTTT	CASRGLALADTQYF
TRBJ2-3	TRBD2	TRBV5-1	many	TGCGCCAGCAGCTTGGAACTAGCGGGAGGAGGCGATACGCAGTATTTT	CASSLELAGGGDTQYF
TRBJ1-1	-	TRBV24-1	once	TGTGCCACCAGTGATTCTGGGGGAGACACTGAAGCTTTCTTT	CATSDSGGDTEAFF
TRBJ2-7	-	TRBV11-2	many	TGTGCCAGCAGCTCCCTCAACTACGAGCAGTACTTC	CASSSLNYEQYF
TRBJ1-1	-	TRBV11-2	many	TGTGCCAGTGGGGCGAACACTGAAGCTTTCTTT	CASGANTEAFF
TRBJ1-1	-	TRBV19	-	TGTGCCAGTAGTATCGGGGGGATGGACACTGAAGCTTTCTTT	CASSIGGMDTEAFF
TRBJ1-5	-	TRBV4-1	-	TGCGCCAGCAGCCAAGCAGGGGTTGGCAATCAGCCCCAGCATTTT	CASSQAGVGNQPQHF
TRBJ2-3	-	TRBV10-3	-	TGTGCCATCAGTGGAAGCGGCACTAGCACAGATACGCAGTATTTT	CAISGSGTSTDTQYF
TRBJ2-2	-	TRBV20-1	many	TGCAGTGCTCCACGATGGGGTGGGGGGTCCGGGGAGCTGTTTTTT	CSAPRWGGGSGELFF
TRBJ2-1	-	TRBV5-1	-	TGCGCCAGCAGCTTGGGAGGGCTAGCAGCTTACAATGAGCAGTTCTTC	CASSLGGLAAYNEQFF
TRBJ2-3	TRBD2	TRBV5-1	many	TGCGCCAGCAGGACTAGCGGACTCACAGATACGCAGTATTTT	CASRTSGLTDTQYF
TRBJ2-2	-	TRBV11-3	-	TGTGCCAGCAGCCCAACGGGAGTAGGTACCGGGGAGCTGTTTTTT	CASSPTGVGTGELFF
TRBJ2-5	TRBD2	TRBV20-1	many	TGCAGTGCTCAGAGCGGGAGCTCTAGCGGGAGGGCCGCAGAGACCCAGTACTTC	CSAQSGSSSGRAAETQYF
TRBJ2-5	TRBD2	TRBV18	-	TGTGCCAGCTCACCAGTCCTAGCGGGAGGTTCTGAGGAGACCCAGTACTTC	CASSPVLAGGSEETQYF
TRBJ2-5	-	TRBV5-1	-	TGCGCCAGCAGCCCCAACCAAGAGATCCAGTACTTC	CASSPNQEIQYF
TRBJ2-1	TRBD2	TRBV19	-	TGTGCCAGTGGAATGACTAGCGGGAGGTTGGGTGAGCAGTTCTTC	CASGMTSGRLGEQFF
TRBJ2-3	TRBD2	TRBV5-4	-	TGTGCCAGCGCCAAGGGACTAGCGGGACTTAACGGTACGCAGTATTTT	CASAKGLAGLNGTQYF
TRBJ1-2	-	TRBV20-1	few	TGCAGTGCTAGGAAGGGGGACTATGGCTACACCTTC	CSARKGDYGYTF
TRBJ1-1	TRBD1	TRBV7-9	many	TGTGCCAGCAGCTTAGTGGGTACAGGGGACACTGAAGCTTTCTTT	CASSLVGTGDTEAFF
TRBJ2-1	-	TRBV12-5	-	TGTGCTAGTGGTTTGATCCAGCCTCTTACTTCCTACAATGAGCAGTTCTTC	CASGLIQPLTSYNEQFF
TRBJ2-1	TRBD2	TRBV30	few	TGTGCCGGGGTAGCGGGTCTAAATGAGCAGTTCTTC	CAGVAGLNEQFF
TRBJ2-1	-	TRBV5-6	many	TGTGCCAGTCGAGGGCCGGGGAATGAGCAGTTCTTC	CASRGPGNEQFF
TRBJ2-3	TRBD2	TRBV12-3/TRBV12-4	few	TGTGCCAGCACAAGAACTAGCGGGAGAACGGATACGCAGTATTTT	CASTRTSGRTDTQYF
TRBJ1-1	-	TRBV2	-	TGTGCCAGCAGCCCAACCACCCGAGCTGAAGCTTTCTTT	CASSPTTRAEAFF
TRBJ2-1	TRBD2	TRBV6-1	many	TGTGCCAGCAGCAGACTAGCTCTCAATGAGCAGTTCTTC	CASSRLALNEQFF